Detailed here is one T cell receptor beta chain. These data come from a study of beta chain features in type 1 diabetes. Study-level information: There was similarity between patients and healthy donors in age, gender and cell yields.

V lost 6 bases, J lost 7 bases, and 6 bases stayed unmatched. CDR1 SNHLY and CDR2 FYNNEI come from the germline V gene. This CDR3 comprises 14 residues. Purities over 95% were achieved in all sorted populations. Sequenced material consisted of expressed TCRB transcripts (all of the isolated RNA was reverse transcribed). Sequenced by immunoSEQ multiplex PCR; TCRdb stores in-frame clones only, minus some. The sample lists more than 150,000 clones, around 13% occurring once. This clonotype was sampled from a woman aged 18-35 years in good health. The sequenced sample consisted of central memory CD4+ T cells from blood. The chain carries TRBV2 and TRBJ1-5, with 10 nucleotides matching TRBD1. The CDR3 region has the DNA TGTGCCAGCAGGGGGACAGGGGTAAGCCAGCCCCAGCATTTT. It encodes CASRGTGVSQPQHF. The full variable domain, completed using reference TRBV2 and TRBJ1-5, is EPEVTQTPSHQVTQMGQEVILRCVPISNHLYFYWYRQILGQKVEFLVSFYNNEISEKSEIFDDQFSVERPDGSNFTLKIRSTKLEDSAMYFCASRGTGVSQPQHFGDGTRLSIL.